The 18 T cell receptor beta chains reported below all come from one sample, sequenced in a study of blood T cell repertoires in COVID-19. Repertoires were generated with immunoSEQ multiplex PCR, while TCRdb's copy carries only in-frame clones and drops some. Among hundreds of thousands of clones listed, about nine tenths were seen once. The source material was PBMCs or T cells enriched from blood (not recorded which). All receptors come from a woman between 50 and 59 years old who had recovered from COVID-19.

V is TRBV19 and J is TRBJ1-1; 9 positions agree with TRBD1. The CDR3 spans 14 residues. Germline V lookup: CDR1 LNHDA, CDR2 SQIVND (reference sequence). J was trimmed by 6 bases and V by 3 bases; bases with no gene match: 5. The CDR3 region has the DNA TGTGCCAGTAGTATTGGCCGGGACAGGGCTGAAGCTTTCTTT. Encoded protein: CASSIGRDRAEAFF.

This chain links TRBV18 with TRBJ2-7; no clear D. The CDR3 totals 13 residues. Looked up from germline, CDR1 is KGHSH and CDR2 is LQKENI. V was trimmed by 0 bases and J by 4 bases, leaving 7 bases between them. CDR3: CASSPPNRYEQYF. The CDR3 nucleotides are TGTGCCAGCTCACCACCGAACAGATACGAGCAGTACTTC.

The rearrangement joins TRBV7-9 to TRBJ2-1; possible D gene TRBD2, 5 bases. There are 15 residues in the CDR3. V lost 3 bases to trimming and J lost 0 bases, with 9 bases between them. Germline values: CDR1 SEHNR, CDR2 FQNEAQ (reference sequence). The chain's CDR3 is CASSFVRGSYNEQFF. CDR3 nucleotide sequence: TGTGCCAGCAGCTTTGTACGGGGCTCCTACAATGAGCAGTTCTTC.

The rearrangement uses TRBV5-1 and TRBJ2-4, with 7 bases matching TRBD1. The V segment lost 7 bases and the J segment 1 base; nucleotides outside the gene matches: 8. The CDR3 length is 15 residues. CDR1 SGHRS and CDR2 YFSETQ come from the germline V gene. The CDR3: CASRDQGVAKNIQYF. The DNA of the CDR3 is TGCGCCAGCCGGGACCAGGGGGTTGCCAAAAACATTCAGTACTTC.

V gene TRBV9 combines with J gene TRBJ2-3, with 8 bases identical to TRBD2. Trimming removed 0 bases from V and 4 bases from J; junction bases left unmatched: 7. This CDR3 has 16 amino acids. CDR1 and CDR2 (germline): SGDLS, YYNGEE. CDR3 loop: CASSVVGSGVSDTQYF. The CDR3 coding sequence is TGTGCCAGCAGCGTAGTAGGTAGCGGGGTCTCAGATACGCAGTATTTT.

J is TRBJ2-2 and V is TRBV6-2 or TRBV6-3, with D uncertain. This CDR3 has 16 residues. V was clipped by 4 bases and J by 10 bases, with 22 bases between them. Germline V gene lookup returns CDR1 MNHEY and CDR2 SVGEGT. In nucleotides, the CDR3 is TGTGCCAGCAGTTTCGACGCTGCCTCAGGATCCGAGGAGCTGTTTTTT. Protein sequence: CASSFDAASGSEELFF.

The chain employs TRBV2 and TRBJ1-3; 8 bases fit TRBD1. J was trimmed by 3 bases and V by 4 bases; bases with no gene match: 2. The germline gives CDR1 SNHLY, CDR2 FYNNEI. CDR3 length equals 14 residues. The CDR3 protein is CASSGQGYGNTIYF. For the CDR3, the DNA is TGTGCCAGCAGTGGACAGGGGTATGGAAACACCATATATTTT.

V usage is TRBV27 and J usage is TRBJ2-5; possible D gene TRBD1, 5 bases. This CDR3 contains 15 residues. V was cut by 9 bases and J by 1 base, with 18 bases left in between. Per the germline V gene, CDR1 is MNHEY and CDR2 is SMNVEV (reference sequence). The CDR3 region is CASRSQALVQETQYF. The DNA of the CDR3 is TGTGCCAGTCGATCACAGGCCTTGGTCCAAGAGACCCAGTACTTC.

The chain couples TRBV28 to TRBJ1-4, with D possibly matching TRBD1 (6 bases). Germline assignment: CDR1 MDHEN and CDR2 SYDVKM. Between the trimmed V and J ends, which lost 4 bases and 4 bases, there was a span of 10 bases. The CDR3 is made up of 14 amino acids. The CDR3 region is CASSSGQHNEKLFF. The CDR3 DNA is TGTGCCAGCAGTTCAGGACAGCATAATGAAAAACTGTTTTTT. The full variable domain, in which reference TRBV28 and TRBJ1-4 provide the parts outside the CDR3, is DVKVTQSSRYLVKRTGEKVFLECVQDMDHENMFWYRQDPGLGLRLIYFSYDVKMKEKGDIPEGYSVSREKKERFSLILESASTNQTSMYLCASSSGQHNEKLFFGSGTQLSVL.

The chain employs TRBV5-1 and TRBJ2-7; 10 nucleotides match TRBD2. This CDR3 has 15 residues. V lost 5 bases to trimming and J lost 0 bases; unmatched junction nucleotides: 5. Germline lookup yields CDR1 SGHRS and CDR2 YFSETQ. CDR3 nucleotides: TGCGCCAGCAGACTTCTAGCGGGAGTCTCCTACGAGCAGTACTTC. Protein: CASRLLAGVSYEQYF.

This chain joins TRBV5-1 and TRBJ1-3; perhaps TRBD1 as D (5 bases). This CDR3 has 14 amino acids. Deletions cut 6 bases from V and 2 bases from J, with 12 bases between. The germline CDR1 and CDR2 sequences are SGHRS and YFSETQ. In DNA form, the CDR3 reads TGCGCCAGCACAAACGGGGGTCCTGGAAACACCATATATTTT. Its protein product is CASTNGGPGNTIYF.

This chain joins TRBV19 and TRBJ1-5; tentatively, D is TRBD1 (5 bases). Germline V gene lookup returns CDR1 LNHDA and CDR2 SQIVND (reference sequence). The V gene lost 8 bases and the J gene lost 6 bases, with 17 bases spanning the gap. The CDR3 loop spans 14 amino acids. The CDR3 DNA reads as TGTGCCAGTGGTTCTGCCATGGGGGGTCAGCCCCAGCATTTT. This translates into CASGSAMGGQPQHF.

The rearrangement links TRBV5-1 to TRBJ2-7, with 7 positions matching TRBD2. The CDR3 is 16 residues long. The germline gives CDR1 SGHRS, CDR2 YFSETQ. J was trimmed by 0 bases and V by 0 bases; bases with no gene match: 6. This chain's CDR3 is CASSLEGRGSSYEQYF. In nucleotides, the CDR3 is TGCGCCAGCAGCTTGGAGGGGCGGGGGAGCTCCTACGAGCAGTACTTC.

J is TRBJ1-6 and V is TRBV30; 8 positions match TRBD1. Germline values: CDR1 GTSNPN, CDR2 SVGIG (reference sequence). The CDR3 spans 15 residues. V trimming: 1 base; J trimming: 6 bases; junction bases outside the gene matches: 5. DNA of the CDR3: TGTGCCTGGAGTGGAACAGGGGGTACTAATTCACCCCTCCACTTT. Its translation: CAWSGTGGTNSPLHF.

The chain is built from TRBV5-4 and TRBJ1-2; D gene ambiguous. V was shortened by 4 bases and J by 7 bases, with 20 bases between the two germline ends. CDR3 length: 15 residues. Germline CDR1 reads SGHNT; CDR2 reads YYREEE (reference sequence). The CDR3 DNA reads as TGTGCCAGCAGCAAACCTCAGGAGGCTAATCGTGGCTACACCTTC. It encodes CASSKPQEANRGYTF.

V gene TRBV3-1 (or the pseudogene TRBV3-2) combines with J gene TRBJ2-7; TRBD1 aligns across 8 bases. Germline V CDR1 and CDR2: LGHDT, YNNKEL (reference sequence). CDR3 length equals 15 residues. With V trimmed by 7 bases and J by 2 bases, 10 bases remained unmatched. Here the CDR3 DNA reads TGTGCCAGCAACTCCCCCCGGACAGGGACCTACGAGCAGTACTTC. Amino acid sequence: CASNSPRTGTYEQYF.

This clone was found a few times. The rearrangement links TRBV5-1 to TRBJ2-7, with unresolved D. The CDR3 is 14 amino acids. Per the germline V gene, CDR1 is SGHRS and CDR2 is YFSETQ. V lost 4 bases, J lost 1 base, and 12 bases lay in between. The chain's CDR3 is CASSSAPGSYEQYF. The CDR3 nucleotides are TGCGCCAGCAGCAGCGCGCCCGGGTCCTACGAGCAGTACTTC.

This clone was observed a single time. V and J are TRBV6-5 and TRBJ2-1; D unresolved. V dropped 0 bases and J dropped 16 bases, with 16 bases sitting between them. The CDR3 length is 13 residues. CDR1 is MNHEY, CDR2 SVGAGI, per germline. CDR3 protein: CASSYSHSGRSFF. CDR3 bases: TGTGCCAGCAGTTACTCGCACTCAGGTCGATCCTTCTTC.